These T cell receptor beta chains were read from a single sample in a study of cytomegalovirus exposure and HLA in healthy donors. Sequencing was performed with immunoSEQ multiplex PCR; in TCRdb, only in-frame clones are kept and a portion is missing. Here the sample spans fewer than 200,000 clones, about an eighth being singletons. The sequencing input was PBMCs. The source is a man in his fifties in good health and CMV-seropositive. Each CDR3 is given with its conserved first and last residue. A D gene is named only where the DNA matches it firmly. For some rows the clone size is stated as once, few or many, or as a class when expanded; others skip it.

J gene,D gene,clone size,V gene,CDR3 protein,CDR3 DNA
TRBJ1-1,TRBD1,few,TRBV7-6,CASSSGGITEAFF,TGTGCCAGCAGCTCAGGGGGGATCACTGAAGCTTTCTTT
TRBJ2-5,TRBD2,NA,TRBV7-9,CASSRGLAGGQETQYF,TGTGCCAGCAGCCGGGGACTAGCGGGGGGCCAAGAGACCCAGTACTTC
TRBJ2-1,TRBD2,few,TRBV5-4,CASSVTSGATYNEQFF,TGTGCCAGCAGCGTGACTAGCGGGGCAACCTACAATGAGCAGTTCTTC
TRBJ1-3,NA,NA,TRBV9,CASSVTTESSGNTIYF,TGTGCCAGCAGCGTTACGACAGAGAGCTCTGGAAACACCATATATTTT
TRBJ1-6,NA,NA,TRBV7-8,CASSPQTGGRSPLHF,TGTGCCAGCAGCCCCCAGACAGGAGGAAGATCACCCCTCCACTTT
TRBJ1-6,NA,few,TRBV27,CASSSRQTYNSPLHF,TGTGCCAGCAGTTCGCGACAGACCTATAATTCACCCCTCCACTTT
TRBJ2-5,NA,NA,TRBV7-9,CASSHDSQETQYF,TGTGCCAGCAGCCATGACAGCCAAGAGACCCAGTACTTC
TRBJ1-4,NA,NA,TRBV21-1,CASPGTREGPREKLFF,TGTGCCAGCCCAGGGACACGGGAAGGCCCGAGAGAAAAACTGTTTTTT
TRBJ1-2,TRBD1,NA,TRBV6-1,CASRTGTGANYGYTF,TGTGCCAGCAGGACAGGGACGGGAGCTAACTATGGCTACACCTTC
TRBJ1-2,TRBD1,NA,TRBV6-1,CASSAPEGQGGSYGYTF,TGTGCCAGCAGTGCGCCGGAGGGACAGGGCGGTAGTTATGGCTACACCTTC
TRBJ2-1,TRBD1,NA,TRBV7-7,CASSLWQGANEQFF,TGTGCCAGCAGCTTGTGGCAGGGGGCTAATGAGCAGTTCTTC
TRBJ2-5,NA,few,TRBV14,CASSQVRETQYF,TGTGCCAGCAGCCAAGTTCGGGAGACCCAGTACTTC
TRBJ1-3,NA,few,TRBV7-9,CASSLAAGAHGNTIYF,TGTGCCAGCAGCTTAGCGGCAGGGGCTCATGGAAACACCATATATTTT
TRBJ1-1,NA,few,TRBV11-3,CASSLAVNTEAFF,TGTGCCAGCAGCTTAGCAGTGAACACTGAAGCTTTCTTT
TRBJ1-2,NA,few,TRBV6-5,CASSYTQGGYGYTF,TGTGCCAGCAGTTACACCCAGGGAGGCTATGGCTACACCTTC
TRBJ1-4,NA,few,TRBV7-2,CASSYSRTTNEKLFF,TGTGCCAGCAGCTATTCCAGAACAACTAATGAAAAACTGTTTTTT
TRBJ2-7,TRBD2,few,TRBV12-5,CASGLGTTEQYF,TGTGCTAGTGGTTTAGGGACTACCGAGCAGTACTTC
TRBJ1-2,NA,few,TRBV7-9,CASSPPTGRGYTF,TGTGCCAGCAGCCCCCCGACAGGTCGAGGCTACACCTTC
TRBJ2-2,TRBD2,few,TRBV19,CASGGAGYTGELFF,TGTGCCAGTGGGGGAGCGGGGTACACCGGGGAGCTGTTTTTT
TRBJ1-3,NA,NA,TRBV9,CASSAGNSGNTIYF,TGTGCCAGCAGCGCGGGGAACTCTGGAAACACCATATATTTT
TRBJ2-3,TRBD1,few,TRBV4-3,CASSQDPTGAVGDTQYF,TGCGCCAGCAGCCAAGACCCGACAGGGGCCGTTGGAGATACGCAGTATTTT
TRBJ1-1,NA,NA,TRBV19,CASSISGANTEAFF,TGTGCCAGTAGTATCTCAGGGGCGAACACTGAAGCTTTCTTT
TRBJ2-2,TRBD2,NA,TRBV5-1,CASSSGGGDTGELFF,TGCGCCAGCAGCTCTGGGGGAGGGGACACCGGGGAGCTGTTTTTT
TRBJ1-1,TRBD1,few,TRBV11-3,CASSDRTGNTEAFF,TGTGCCAGCAGCGACAGGACAGGGAACACTGAAGCTTTCTTT
TRBJ2-2,NA,few,TRBV30,CAVHVGGTGELFF,TGTGCCGTCCATGTTGGAGGAACCGGGGAGCTGTTTTTT
TRBJ2-3,NA,NA,TRBV4-3,CASSSPGLASTDTQYF,TGCGCCAGCAGCTCCCCAGGGCTTGCTAGCACAGATACGCAGTATTTT
TRBJ1-2,NA,NA,TRBV28,CASSFRRQIHPFYGYTF,TGTGCCAGCAGTTTCCGCCGACAGATCCATCCCTTCTATGGCTACACCTTC
TRBJ1-1,TRBD1,NA,TRBV25-1,CASKGDRLTEAFF,TGTGCCAGTAAAGGGGACAGGCTAACTGAAGCTTTCTTT
TRBJ1-1,TRBD1,NA,TRBV30,CAWGHRGTMNTEAFF,TGTGCCTGGGGCCACAGGGGAACCATGAACACTGAAGCTTTCTTT
TRBJ2-3,TRBD2,NA,TRBV11-3,CASSRGGKARDTQYF,TGTGCCAGCAGCCGGGGAGGGAAAGCCCGAGATACGCAGTATTTT
TRBJ1-2,NA,NA,TRBV19,CASSIQRGGDPNYGYTF,TGTGCCAGTAGTATCCAACGAGGGGGAGATCCTAACTATGGCTACACCTTC
TRBJ1-1,TRBD1,few,TRBV2,CASRRDRVGTEAFF,TGTGCCAGCAGGCGGGACAGGGTTGGAACTGAAGCTTTCTTT
TRBJ1-4,TRBD1,NA,TRBV6-5,CASSYSGQGGEKLFF,TGTGCCAGCAGTTACTCGGGACAGGGAGGGGAAAAACTGTTTTTT
TRBJ1-6,TRBD1,NA,TRBV4-3,CASSQVTGDNSPLHF,TGCGCCAGCAGCCAAGTCACAGGGGATAATTCACCCCTCCACTTT
TRBJ1-5,NA,few,TRBV7-9,CASSTGGQPQHF,TGTGCCAGCAGCACCGGGGGGCAGCCCCAGCATTTT
TRBJ1-2,TRBD1,NA,TRBV6-5,CASSEIGTAYGYTF,TGTGCCAGCAGTGAGATCGGGACAGCCTATGGCTACACCTTC
TRBJ2-4,NA,few,TRBV20-1,CSASWTDSQYF,TGCAGTGCTAGCTGGACCGACAGTCAGTACTTC
TRBJ2-2,TRBD2,NA,TRBV7-7,CASSLAGLDAGELFF,TGTGCTAGCAGCTTAGCAGGACTAGACGCCGGGGAGCTGTTTTTT
TRBJ1-4,NA,NA,TRBV7-2,CASSLGVGLGNEKLFF,TGTGCCAGCAGCTTAGGCGTGGGGCTAGGTAATGAAAAACTGTTTTTT
TRBJ1-3,TRBD1,NA,TRBV19,CASRAGGRFGGNTIYF,TGTGCCAGTAGGGCAGGGGGTCGATTCGGTGGAAACACCATATATTTT
TRBJ2-2,NA,few,TRBV10-1,CASQTPSTGELFF,TGCGCCAGCCAAACCCCGAGCACCGGGGAGCTGTTTTTT
TRBJ2-7,NA,NA,TRBV27,CASAQFGGNYEQYF,TGTGCCAGCGCTCAGTTCGGCGGTAACTACGAGCAGTACTTC
TRBJ1-2,TRBD1,NA,TRBV13,CASSFQGAFGYTF,TGTGCCAGCAGCTTCCAGGGGGCGTTTGGCTACACCTTC
TRBJ1-4,NA,NA,TRBV7-2,CASSRRSATNEKLFF,TGTGCCAGCAGCCGCCGGTCTGCAACTAATGAAAAACTGTTTTTT
TRBJ2-3,NA,few,TRBV9,CASSGSGRPSTDTQYF,TGTGCCAGCAGCGGTTCCGGGAGACCTAGCACAGATACGCAGTATTTT
TRBJ2-5,NA,NA,TRBV2,CASSRGRQETQYF,TGTGCCAGCAGCAGGGGGAGGCAAGAGACCCAGTACTTC
TRBJ2-5,TRBD1,few,TRBV5-1,CASSISDRGQETQYF,TGCGCCAGCAGCATTTCCGACAGGGGCCAAGAGACCCAGTACTTC
TRBJ2-7,TRBD2,NA,TRBV6-1,CASSERGGAYEQYF,TGTGCCAGCAGTGAGCGGGGGGGGGCCTACGAGCAGTACTTC
TRBJ2-6,NA,NA,TRBV12-5,CASGKRVSGANVLTF,TGTGCTAGTGGGAAACGAGTCTCTGGGGCCAACGTCCTGACTTTC
TRBJ1-2,NA,few,TRBV18,CASSPKLQADRNYGYTF,TGTGCCAGCTCACCAAAATTGCAGGCGGACAGAAACTATGGCTACACCTTC
TRBJ1-3,NA,NA,TRBV19,CASSSFTSQKGNTIYF,TGTGCCAGTAGTTCTTTCACATCTCAAAAGGGAAACACCATATATTTT
TRBJ1-1,NA,few,TRBV19,CASSIGAGTEAFF,TGTGCCAGTAGTATAGGGGCGGGGACTGAAGCTTTCTTT
TRBJ1-2,NA,few,TRBV6-6,CASSLTANYGYTF,TGTGCCAGCAGTTTGACAGCTAACTATGGCTACACCTTC
TRBJ2-5,NA,NA,TRBV9,CASSVATGLQETQYF,TGTGCCAGCAGCGTAGCTACGGGTCTTCAAGAGACCCAGTACTTC